This T cell receptor beta chain was retrieved from a study of human T cells and chemical hapten exposure. MiXCR, run by TCRdb on the RACE reads, gives a single entry per CDR3 protein. Altogether about 80,000 distinct CDR3 sequences are present, roughly 7.2% being singletons, with the ten largest covering roughly 1.6%. The time point denotes: patch test 1, 2 weeks after DPC sensitization. Treatment noted: therapeutic diphenylcyclopropenone sensitization with weekly scalp DPC. Sample donors consisted of patients with alopecia, aged 18 to 70 years, who were suitable for DPC. This clonotype was detected many times. Per germline, CDR1 DFQATT and CDR2 SNEGSKA (reference sequence). The ends lost 1 base at V and 7 bases at J; junction bases unmatched: 8. This CDR3 is 15 amino acids long.

This rearrangement joins TRBV20-1 to TRBJ2-4; 9 nucleotides match TRBD1. This sequence was found in a woman between 25 and 40 years old with alopecia areata. Some clones in this sample may be carry-over from other donors' samples. Material: whole blood, obtained in connection with sensitization to the hapten diphenylcyclopropenone (DPC). The CDR3 DNA is TGCAGTGCTAGAGTCCCTGGGACAGGGACGAACATTCAGTACTTC. Residues: CSARVPGTGTNIQYF.